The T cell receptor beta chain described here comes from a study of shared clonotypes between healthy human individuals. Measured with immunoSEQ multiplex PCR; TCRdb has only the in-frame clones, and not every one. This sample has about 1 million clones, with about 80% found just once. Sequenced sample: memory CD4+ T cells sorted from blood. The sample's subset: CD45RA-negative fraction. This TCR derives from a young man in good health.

The CDR3 coding sequence is TGTGCCAGTAGTCCCTGGACAGTGGACCCCAACAATGAGCAGTTCTTC. As protein: CASSPWTVDPNNEQFF. V and J are TRBV19 and TRBJ2-1, with D possibly being TRBD1 (6 bases). CDR1 and CDR2 (germline): LNHDA, SQIVND (reference sequence). CDR3 length equals 16 residues. Deletions cut 5 bases from V and 5 bases from J, with 19 bases between.